The text below deals with one T cell receptor beta chain. What antigen it recognizes has not been identified. Within one base of it there is no much larger clone, and no base qualities were kept. The sample belongs to a study of cytomegalovirus exposure and HLA in healthy donors (dated by TCRdb to about 2017). At the level of the whole study: An earlier analysis of approximately 640 of the donors reported approximately 270 Gb of sequence data and 120 million or so unique TCR beta sequences from 190 million or so T cells. Roughly 300 gigabases of sequencing data and tens of millions of unique TCR sequences were included in an early release covering about 700 HLA-typed donors. Of the 300 to 500 genotyped donors, less than 90% were placed in the genetic ancestry cluster associated with self-reported Caucasian donors. The aim of the study was to test whether cataloging public T cell receptors could identify signatures of past pathogen exposure. The T cell repertoires of under 750 subjects were profiled by immunosequencing and related to cytomegalovirus serostatus. Along with the roughly 710-subject first cohort, a separate validation cohort of more than 90 different subjects was used. The study combined high-throughput TCR immunosequencing, statistical association of individual TCRs with disease status, and machine learning to predict cytomegalovirus infection status. A later analysis re-examined previously published TCR beta repertoires from about 670 donors and added high-resolution HLA genotyping to investigate patterns of TCR occurrence. Rather than using new phenotypic data, the later analysis identified candidate immune exposures from TCR beta sequences and from how often those sequences occurred across donors. In an earlier analysis of a few hundred of the donors, high-throughput TCR beta sequencing was used to judge whether each TCR beta V gene segment behaved as functional or pseudogenic. Donor age, sex, ethnicity and CMV serostatus were collected together with the repertoire data. A later genetic analysis used genome-wide SNP genotypes for about 65% of the roughly 700 donors, treating that subset as a discovery cohort. All discovery cohort repertoires had been generated using a single sequencing platform. HLA typing covered class I and class II loci at four-digit resolution. The number of typed donors differed by locus: 629-630 for A, B, C, DRB1 and DQB1; 522 for DQA1; around 610 for DPA1; and some 470 for DPB1. About five DR-DQ haplotypes were handled as single units for association and clustering, since linkage in the cohort was strong. Among 300 to 450 genotyped donors of the cohort, an average of about 240,000 unique TCR beta nucleotide sequences were sequenced per donor, 15% to 20% of them non-productive.

To prepare the library, the immunoSEQ multiplex PCR assay was applied. The multiplex PCR relied on a mix of 60 forward primers for TCR Vbeta segments and 13 reverse primers for TCR Jbeta segments. The CDR3 region of rearranged TCR beta genes was amplified from genomic DNA with a multiplex PCR assay. The amplified TCR beta libraries were sequenced on the Illumina HiSeq System as 87-base-pair reads. The source study handled its data this way. In a later analysis, 70 million to 95 million unique TCR beta chains were counted across the approximately 620 repertoires, and roughly 9.9 million of these chains were shared by at least two donors. Raw reads were error-corrected and collapsed into unique sequences with a nearest-neighbor algorithm that merged closely related sequences to remove PCR and sequencing errors. V, D and J gene segments were assigned by aligning CDR3 sequences to IMGT reference sequences. For a sequence to be retained, at least a six-nucleotide match to both a V gene segment and a J gene segment was required. Rearrangements were classified as productive when the CDR3 lacked stop codons and remained in frame with V and J, and all other rearrangements were classified as non-productive. CDR3 was defined by IMGT convention, running from the second conserved V-encoded cysteine to the conserved J-encoded phenylalanine. Sequences without an unambiguous match to a single V gene segment were excluded from the earlier analysis of 587 of the donors. An earlier analysis of about 590 of the donors classified V segments as functional when productive rearrangements were above 56.7% and as segregating when the standard deviation between donors was above 5%. To diagnose cytomegalovirus status from the catalog of TCR beta chain sequences, a statistical classification framework was built. In a later analysis, TCR nucleotide sequences were compared against IMGT/GENE-DB human TR gene sequences so that V and J genes could be assigned. Using the TCRdist pipeline, a later analysis assigned CDR3 sequences along with most-parsimonious VDJ recombination scenarios. A later analysis defined each TCR beta chain by its CDR3 amino acid sequence plus V-gene family, and excluded reads lacking a unique V-gene family. In a later analysis, a few hundred highly shared, low-generation-probability nucleotide sequences were removed to address suspected cross-contamination and a sequencing artifact. A later analysis calculated a clonal expansion index for each public chain from normalized within-repertoire ranks of inferred template counts. A later analysis computed generation probabilities with a VDJ recombination model fitted to out-of-frame rearrangements, and checked the results against IGoR. Hypergeometric tests were used in a later analysis to score TCR-TCR, TCR-HLA and TCR-CMV co-occurrence, with a repertoire-size bias correction applied to the TCR pairs. False discovery rates were estimated in a later analysis by permuting HLA or CMV assignments 20 times. In a later analysis, co-occurring TCRs were grouped using DBSCAN, and TCRdist sequence similarity was added for clustering within HLA-allele-positive subsets. Repertoires with fewer than 30,000 or more than 120,000 public chains, plus five repertoires with anomalous nucleotide sharing, were excluded from co-occurrence clustering. Here the immuneACCESS table is served through TCRdb, limited to in-frame sequences with V and J called. Missing clones are a known gap in these copies; in checked studies unresolved V genes cover under half, and the rest lacks a known reason. V and J calls and clone size come straight from that table; D and trimming were deduced from the DNA. In all, the sample holds some 150,000 clones, and around 79% of those were seen once. The top ten hold 3.5% of the sample.

The junction shows trimming of 2 bases on V and 7 bases on J, plus 21 bases between the germline ends. CDR1 and CDR2 are drawn from the germline V gene: SGHVS, FNYEAQ. From its cysteine to its phenylalanine, the CDR3 spans 16 amino acids. Only CDR3 DNA remains: 48 bases, in frame from the first base. In total, about 650 healthy bone marrow donors made up the cohort. At the time of sampling, all cohort members were nominally healthy, though unrecorded immune exposures were likely present. CMV serostatus was positive for more than 250 and negative for about 55% of the roughly 670 cohort members, and was not recorded for this donor. A peripheral blood sample was collected from each donor, and TCR beta sequencing was performed on peripheral blood mononuclear cells. Genomic DNA was extracted from the blood cell samples with the Qiagen DNeasy Blood Extraction Kit. What the study reported, not specific to this receptor: Assigning TCR associations to individual alleles was difficult when HLA alleles, especially DR and DQ, strongly co-occurred. Three of the identified cytomegalovirus-associated TCR beta chains were confirmed in vitro to be specific for cytomegalovirus antigens. In the study, approximately 150 TCR beta chains were listed as associated with cytomegalovirus. According to a later analysis, most CMV-associated TCR beta chains appeared to be HLA-restricted, and the HLA associations seemed to be driven largely by CMV exposure. Some IMGT-functional V segments, including TRBV6-2 and TRBV6-3, could not be told apart with the 87-base-pair reads, so those segments were excluded. A further reported finding was that TCR beta sequences accurately predicted the HLA-A and HLA-B alleles for most subjects in the first cohort. Cytomegalovirus status was reported to be diagnosed by the classifier with high specificity and sensitivity in both the original and validation cohorts. A later genetic analysis associated a missense DCLRE1C variant with V-gene and J-gene trimming of TCR beta chains, and an independent cohort replicated the association. Most TCR sequences were seen in very few donors, while some public TCRs were found in many individuals. Broadly in line with IMGT annotations, most TCR beta V segments showed up in productive rearrangements about 87% or about 30% of the time in an earlier analysis of some 590 of the donors. Some 16 rarely observed V segments, including chromosome 9 orphons, were excluded from the earlier analysis of approximately 500 of the donors because counts were too low. A later analysis reported that several top co-occurrence clusters appeared linked to parvovirus B19, influenza, CMV and Epstein-Barr virus. In a later genetic analysis, fewer N-insertions in productive TCRs were reported among donors in an Asian-associated ancestry cluster than the approximately 710-donor mean. For the cohort, immune exposure information was limited to CMV serostatus. In a later analysis, HLA-associated TCR beta chains were found to be more clonally expanded and to have lower generation probabilities than equally common non-associated chains. In a later analysis, the rate of TCR association differed among HLA loci, with DRB1 alleles having the most associated TCRs and HLA-C alleles having the fewest. A later analysis associated 15,000 or so TCR beta sequences with specific HLA alleles at a false discovery rate of 0.05. Presence/absence analyses assumed roughly uniform sequencing depth across donors, an assumption that may not hold. Because HLA typing was unavailable for some donors at each locus, only the typed subset was used in association tests. This cohort had only TCR beta chains sequenced, and the lack of alpha or paired-chain data limited which features could be detected. According to the authors, the approach could potentially be generalized to other disease states and immunological phenotypes. A group of highly shared sequence variants was considered likely to be a technical artifact of the sequencing pipeline. Linkage disequilibrium might explain the correlated functional status among segregating V segments, but an unknown experimental factor could not be excluded.

This receptor was obtained from a human donor in good health. Source material: PBMCs. Rearrangement joined TRBV7-6 to TRBJ2-7; TRBD1 is perhaps the D gene, given 6 matching bases. The base sequence is TGTGCCAGCAGCTTAAAGGTTAACAGGGAGCCTGGGGAGCAGTACTTC. Translated, it gives CASSLKVNREPGEQYF.